This T cell receptor (beta chain) was recorded in a study of T cell changes during pregnancy in multiple sclerosis. This CDR3 is 13 amino acids long. Germline lookup yields CDR1 MGHDK and CDR2 SYGVNS. The trim removed 5 bases at V and 4 bases at J, leaving 4 bases unmatched. Measured with immunoSEQ multiplex PCR; TCRdb has only the in-frame clones, and not every one. The repertoire holds tens of thousands of clones, about 94% seen once, with less than 3.5% in the top ten. The sample consisted of CD8+ T cells from peripheral blood mononuclear cells, taken in the third trimester of pregnancy. V is TRBV25-1 and J is TRBJ1-1; 7 nucleotides line up with TRBD1. This receptor was taken from a female donor with multiple sclerosis, enrolled in a pregnancy study. CDR3 sequence (DNA): TGTGCCAGCAGTCGACAGGGCCCCACTGAAGCTTTCTTT. This sequence encodes CASSRQGPTEAFF.